Below are 16 T cell receptor beta chains sequenced from a single sample in a study of T cell repertoires in cytomegalovirus infection. The antigens for these receptors are not known. TCRdb processed the reads anew with MiXCR; each CDR3 protein has one entry. This table holds under 150,000 distinct CDR3 sequences, approximately 24% found once. Sequenced material: PBMCs, sequenced either directly or after in vitro stimulation (not recorded which). The origin of the receptors is a human donor in good health (CMV status not recorded). Some clones in this sample may be carry-over from other donors' samples.

The V gene is TRBV20-1, the J gene TRBJ1-5, with no clear D. This CDR3 contains 13 residues. The germline gives CDR1 DFQATT, CDR2 SNEGSKA (reference sequence). V lost 4 bases and J lost 2, with 9 bases in between. CDR3: CSAIGGGNQPQHF. CDR3 nucleotides: TGCAGTGCTATAGGAGGCGGCAATCAGCCCCAGCATTTT.

This clonotype has more than one count but fewer than ten. The gene calls are TRBV28 and TRBJ1-5; the match to TRBD1 covers 7 bases. J lost 4 bases, V lost 3 bases, and 12 bases had no gene match. This CDR3 is 17 amino acids long. Germline V gene sequence: CDR1 MDHEN, CDR2 SYDVKM. CDR3 amino acids: CASSFGPGQNFNQPQHF. The DNA of the CDR3 is TGTGCCAGCAGTTTTGGCCCGGGACAGAACTTTAATCAGCCCCAGCATTTT.

This clonotype appeared a few times. V and J are TRBV11-2 and TRBJ2-7; D is perhaps TRBD1 (5 bases). This CDR3 has 13 amino acids. CDR1 and CDR2 from the germline V gene are SGHAT and FQNNGV. V was pared by 5 bases and J by 3 bases, with 11 bases between. CDR3 residues: CASSPGFLYEQYV. CDR3 sequence (DNA): TGTGCCAGCAGCCCAGGGTTCCTCTACGAGCAGTACGTC.

This clonotype was observed at least ten times. The rearrangement joins TRBV12-3 or TRBV12-4 to TRBJ1-1; D gene ambiguous. V shed 3 bases and J shed 1 base, with 9 bases lying between them. This CDR3 is built from 14 residues. DNA for the CDR3: TGTGCCAGCAGTTTGAGCTTTGAGAACACTGAAGCTTTCTTT. Translating it yields CASSLSFENTEAFF.

There are many counts of this clonotype. The chain combines TRBV7-6 with TRBJ2-2, with 10 bases identical to TRBD2. Germline CDR1 is SGHVS and CDR2 is FNYEAQ. This CDR3 is built from 16 residues. V lost 5 bases and J lost 2; bases outside the gene matches: 5. This CDR3 is CASSARTSGNTGELFF. DNA of the CDR3: TGTGCCAGCAGCGCTCGGACTAGCGGCAACACCGGGGAGCTGTTTTTT.

V usage is TRBV4-3 and J usage is TRBJ1-5, with D unresolved. CDR1 is LGHNA, CDR2 YSLEER, per germline. The CDR3 totals 16 residues. V dropped 0 bases and J dropped 0 bases, with 9 bases sitting between them. The CDR3 DNA reads TGCGCCAGCAGCCAAGATGCGCAAAATAGCAATCAGCCCCAGCATTTT. This gives the protein CASSQDAQNSNQPQHF.

This clonotype occurred many times. This chain links TRBV4-3 with TRBJ2-7; D tentatively reads TRBD1 or TRBD2 (5 bases each). Germline loops: CDR1 LGHNA, CDR2 YSLEER. The CDR3 is 14 residues long. Trimming pared 4 bases from V and 2 bases from J, leaving 12 bases between. The CDR3 DNA is TGCGCCAGCAGCCCACAGCAGGGAGCCTACGAGCAGTACTTC. The encoded protein is CASSPQQGAYEQYF.

This chain links TRBV7-9 with TRBJ1-1; 9 nucleotides align to TRBD1. V was clipped by 1 base and J by 5 bases; unmatched bases: 11. Germline V gene lookup returns CDR1 SEHNR and CDR2 FQNEAQ (reference sequence). The CDR3 is made up of 17 amino acids. The CDR3: CASSLGQGTGIETEAFF. The CDR3 coding sequence is TGTGCCAGCAGCTTAGGTCAAGGGACAGGGATTGAAACTGAAGCTTTCTTT.

This chain links TRBV28 with TRBJ2-3; D unclear. The CDR3 has 12 amino acids. Between the trimmed V and J ends, which lost 7 bases and 4 bases, there was a span of 9 bases. Germline lookup yields CDR1 MDHEN and CDR2 SYDVKM. The CDR3 reads CASNLGSDTQYF. Here the CDR3 DNA reads TGTGCCAGCAACCTAGGCTCAGATACGCAGTATTTT.

The genes are TRBV7-8 and TRBJ2-1, with a possible D match to TRBD2 (5 bases). The ends were cut back, 5 bases at V and 2 bases at J, with 10 bases in the middle. The germline CDR1 and CDR2 sequences are SGHVS and FQNEAQ. This CDR3 spans 14 amino acids. The CDR3 protein is CASSRSGPYNEQFF. For the CDR3, the DNA is TGTGCCAGCAGCCGGAGCGGACCCTACAATGAGCAGTTCTTC.

The chain links TRBV6-6 to TRBJ1-2; D gene uncertain. V was trimmed by 7 bases and J by 3 bases, leaving 6 bases between them. Germline V CDR1 and CDR2: MNHNY, SVGAGI (reference sequence). The CDR3 consists of 11 residues. This CDR3 reads CASKRDYGYTF. The CDR3 coding sequence is TGTGCCAGCAAGAGAGACTATGGCTACACCTTC.

CDR3 DNA sequence: TGTGCCAGCAGTAGGGACTTTCCGGCGGGTACGCAGTATTTT. This translates into CASSRDFPAGTQYF. The chain joins TRBV2 to TRBJ2-3; D might be TRBD2 (6 bases). CDR1 and CDR2 (germline): SNHLY, FYNNEI. The CDR3 is made up of 14 amino acids. Trimming shortened V by 5 bases and J by 8 bases, and 17 bases separated the two germline ends.

This clonotype was observed at least ten times. The genes are TRBV7-3 and TRBJ2-3; TRBD2 might be the D (6 bases). Germline V gives CDR1 SGHTA, CDR2 FQGTGA. V gave up 1 base and J gave up 4 bases, with 12 bases separating them. There are 15 residues in the CDR3. The CDR3 sequence is CASSLNPTGADTQYF. As DNA, the CDR3 is TGTGCCAGCAGCTTAAATCCGACGGGAGCAGATACGCAGTATTTT.

This rearrangement joins TRBV20-1 to TRBJ2-3; TRBD2 aligns across 13 bases. This CDR3 has 15 amino acids. Germline loops: CDR1 DFQATT, CDR2 SNEGSKA (reference sequence). Trimming cost V 6 bases and J 3 bases; bases outside gene matches: 6. The CDR3 reads CSAGTSGKGTDTQYF. CDR3 in DNA: TGCAGTGCCGGGACTAGCGGGAAAGGGACAGATACGCAGTATTTT.

This clonotype was counted between two and nine times. The chain joins TRBV27 to TRBJ1-5; D uncertain. The CDR3 length is 13 residues. CDR1 is MNHEY and CDR2 is SMNVEV in the germline V gene (reference sequence). V lost 0 bases, J lost 4 bases, and 4 bases lay in between. The CDR3, as DNA: TGTGCCAGCAGTTTATCAACTAATCAGCCCCAGCATTTT. It yields the protein CASSLSTNQPQHF.

The chain employs TRBV10-2 and TRBJ1-5; weak D call: TRBD1 (6 bases). Per the germline V gene, CDR1 is WSHSY and CDR2 is SAAADI. This CDR3 contains 16 residues. The V gene lost 0 bases and the J gene lost 0 bases, with 9 bases spanning the gap. CDR3 nucleotides: TGCGCCAGCAGTGAGTCGGGGACACTTAGCAATCAGCCCCAGCATTTT. Protein product: CASSESGTLSNQPQHF.